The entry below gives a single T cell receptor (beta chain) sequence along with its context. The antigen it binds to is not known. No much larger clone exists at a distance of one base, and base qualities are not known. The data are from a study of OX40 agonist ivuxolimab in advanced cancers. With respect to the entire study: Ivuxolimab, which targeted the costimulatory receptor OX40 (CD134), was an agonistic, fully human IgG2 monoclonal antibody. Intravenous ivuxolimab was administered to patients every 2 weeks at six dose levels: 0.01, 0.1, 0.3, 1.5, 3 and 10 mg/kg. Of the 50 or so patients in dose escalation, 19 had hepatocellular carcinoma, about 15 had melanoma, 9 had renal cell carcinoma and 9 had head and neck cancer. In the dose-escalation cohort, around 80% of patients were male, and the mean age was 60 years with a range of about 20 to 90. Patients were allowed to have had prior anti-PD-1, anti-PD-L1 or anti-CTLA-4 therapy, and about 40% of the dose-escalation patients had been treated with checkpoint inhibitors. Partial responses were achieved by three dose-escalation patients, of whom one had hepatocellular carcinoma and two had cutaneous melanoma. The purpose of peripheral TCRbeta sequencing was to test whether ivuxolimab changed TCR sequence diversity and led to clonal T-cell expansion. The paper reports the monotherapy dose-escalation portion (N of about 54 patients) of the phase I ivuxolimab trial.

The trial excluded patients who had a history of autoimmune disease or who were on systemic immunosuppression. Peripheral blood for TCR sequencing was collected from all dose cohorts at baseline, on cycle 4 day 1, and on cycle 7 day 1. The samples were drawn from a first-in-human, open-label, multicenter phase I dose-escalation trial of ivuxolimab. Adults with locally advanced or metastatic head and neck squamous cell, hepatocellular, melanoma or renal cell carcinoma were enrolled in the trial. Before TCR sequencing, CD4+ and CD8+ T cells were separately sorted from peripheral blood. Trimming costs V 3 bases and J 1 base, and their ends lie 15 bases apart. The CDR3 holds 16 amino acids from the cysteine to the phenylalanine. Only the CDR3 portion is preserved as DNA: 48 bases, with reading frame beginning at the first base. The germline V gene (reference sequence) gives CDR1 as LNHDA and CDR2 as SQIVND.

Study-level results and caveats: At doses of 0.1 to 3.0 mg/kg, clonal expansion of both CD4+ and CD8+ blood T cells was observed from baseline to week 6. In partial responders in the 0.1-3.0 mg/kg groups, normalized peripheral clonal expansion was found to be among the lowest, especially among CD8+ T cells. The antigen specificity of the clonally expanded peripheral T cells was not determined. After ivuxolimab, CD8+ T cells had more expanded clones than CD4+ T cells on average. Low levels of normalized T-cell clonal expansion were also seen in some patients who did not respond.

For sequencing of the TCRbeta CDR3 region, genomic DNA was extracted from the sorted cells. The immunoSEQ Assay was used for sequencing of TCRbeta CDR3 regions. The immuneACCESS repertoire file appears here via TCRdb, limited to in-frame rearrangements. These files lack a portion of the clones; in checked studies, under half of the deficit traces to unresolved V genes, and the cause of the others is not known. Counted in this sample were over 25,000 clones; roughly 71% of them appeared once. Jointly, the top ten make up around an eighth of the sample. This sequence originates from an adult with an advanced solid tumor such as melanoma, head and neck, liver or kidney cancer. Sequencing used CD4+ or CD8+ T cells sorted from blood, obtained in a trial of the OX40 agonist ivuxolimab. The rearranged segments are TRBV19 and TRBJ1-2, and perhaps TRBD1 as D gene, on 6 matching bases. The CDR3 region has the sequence CASSILDSSLNYGYTF. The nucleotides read TGTGCCAGTAGTATTTTGGACAGTTCCCTTAACTATGGCTACACCTTC.